The source of this TCR beta chain is a study of CD8 T cells in ankylosing spondylitis (dated by TCRdb to about 2017). With regard to the full study: T cell receptor beta repertoires were profiled in healthy donors and ankylosing spondylitis patients so that disease-linked TCR variants could be found. The full study cohort was made up of about 24 ankylosing spondylitis patients and 108 healthy donors. Samples of peripheral blood were taken, and for ankylosing spondylitis patients, synovial fluid was collected as well.

The CDR3 runs 15 residues from the cysteine to the phenylalanine. Only the CDR3 region is kept as DNA, spanning 45 bases read in frame from base 1. Trimming accounts for 5 bases at V and 0 bases at J, while the number of junction bases matched to no gene is 5. The germline V gene (reference sequence) gives CDR1 as MNHEY and CDR2 as SMNVEV. Sequencing used an Illumina HiSeq 2500. Quantitative 5'-RACE with molecular barcodes was used to prepare TCR beta libraries. The authors' pipeline ran thus. A new computational method, built on a probabilistic model of VDJ rearrangement, was used to identify disease-linked TCR variants. The public reads were run again by TCRdb, first through fastp at Q25 and then through MiXCR, and only productive beta chains were kept. Under each unique CDR3 protein, matching rows form one entry showing the most common genes and DNA. The V and J calls and clone size are TCRdb's, not the authors'. Present in this sample are approximately 550,000 distinct CDR3 sequences, roughly 13% of which were seen just once. About 6.8% of the sample is held by the ten biggest clonotypes.

This clonotype appeared a few times. Which antigen it targets is not known. Within one base of it there is no much larger clone, and no base qualities were kept. The study at large found these results: Blood from ankylosing spondylitis patients appeared to be characterized by a TCR beta motif composed of 7 to 9 highly homologous amino acid variants. Some of the motif variants had been reported before in the synovial fluid and blood of reactive arthritis patients, a finding that suggests common disease-initiation mechanisms. A CD8+ phenotype was shown by the disease-linked clones, which were found at relatively low frequencies in peripheral blood. According to the report, matched synovial fluid samples from ankylosing spondylitis patients were significantly enriched for the disease-linked clones.

The TCR was taken from a male donor with ankylosing spondylitis. The chain is assembled from TRBV27 and TRBJ1-2, and 8 bases in between align with TRBD1. The material sequenced was blood, either unsorted or a sorted T cell fraction (not recorded which). DNA sequence: TGTGCCAGCAGTCCAGGACAGGGCCCTAACTATGGCTACACCTTC. Its coded protein is CASSPGQGPNYGYTF.